The sequence of this T cell receptor beta chain was determined in a study of blood T cell repertoires in COVID-19. Looking at the study overall: The United States, Italy and Spain were the sources of the acute and convalescent COVID-19 samples.

Germline V gene sequence: CDR1 LNHDA, CDR2 SQIVND (reference sequence). The CDR3 sequence is 14 residues long. V was trimmed by 6 bases and J by 0 bases, leaving 9 bases between them. Authors' data handling: Amplification with reference gene primers provided the estimates of nucleated cell counts. Libraries were prepared by immunoSEQ multiplex PCR; TCRdb keeps only in-frame clonotypes and omits some of them. The V and J calls and clone size are taken from that table; D and trimming were inferred from the DNA. The repertoire consists of under 250,000 clones, with roughly 80% occurring once and the leading ten covering 8.9%.

Sequenced material: peripheral blood. This chain joins TRBV19 and TRBJ1-5; no reliable D call. The TCR was taken from an elderly man with acute or convalescent COVID-19. The CDR3 region has the DNA TGTGCCAGTAGAGAGCGATATAGCAATCAGCCCCAGCATTTT. This translates into CASRERYSNQPQHF.